This entry lists 28 T cell receptor beta chains sequenced from one sample in a study of cytomegalovirus exposure and HLA in healthy donors. 13 Jbeta primers and 60 Vbeta primers were used for the PCR. Here immunoSEQ multiplex PCR was the method, and the copy in TCRdb shows in-frame clones only, minus some. The table includes 180,000 or so clones, 70% to 90% detected once. Sample: PBMCs. The source of these receptors is a man younger than 35 in good health and CMV-seropositive.

The chain recombines TRBV6-1 with TRBJ1-2, with TRBD1 matching 9 bases. Germline assignment: CDR1 MNHNS and CDR2 SASEGT. With V trimmed by 3 bases and J by 3 bases, 11 bases remained unmatched. The CDR3 loop spans 17 amino acids. In DNA form, the CDR3 reads TGTGCCAGCAGTGACCCCGACAGGGGGACTTCCCACTATGGCTACACCTTC. The encoded protein is CASSDPDRGTSHYGYTF.

The J gene is TRBJ2-7, the V gene TRBV9; tentatively, D is TRBD2 (5 bases). Trimming took 4 bases from V and 5 from J, leaving 19 bases between them. This CDR3 comprises 15 residues. Germline CDR1 is SGDLS and CDR2 is YYNGEE. The CDR3 DNA reads as TGTGCCAGCAGCCCAGACCCCGGTCGTAGCGACGAGCAGTACTTC. As protein: CASSPDPGRSDEQYF.

This chain uses TRBV19 with TRBJ1-6; D is undetermined. Trimming left V 4 bases short and J 8 bases short, with 15 bases between. Germline V gives CDR1 LNHDA, CDR2 SQIVND (reference sequence). The CDR3 spans 15 residues. CDR3 in DNA: TGTGCCAGTAGTACTAGCTGGGGAAAGGATTCACCCCTCCACTTT. Its translation: CASSTSWGKDSPLHF. The full variable domain, with the rest looked up from reference TRBV19 and TRBJ1-6, is DGGITQSPKYLFRKEGQNVTLSCEQNLNHDAMYWYRQDPGQGLRLIYYSQIVNDFQKGDIAEGYSVSREKKESFPLTVTSAQKNPTAFYLCASSTSWGKDSPLHFGNGTRLTVT.

The rearrangement links TRBV15 to TRBJ1-4, with a possible D match to TRBD1 (5 bases). V was clipped by 0 bases and J by 12 bases, with 11 bases between them. This CDR3 comprises 13 residues. Per the germline V gene, CDR1 is LNHNV and CDR2 is YYDKDF (reference sequence). In DNA form, the CDR3 reads TGTGCCACCAGCAGAGATCCGGCGGGGGAACTGTTTTTT. This codes for CATSRDPAGELFF.

Of note for this clone: At the DNA level, this CDR3 is encoded by other sequences in the same sample as well. CDR3: CAWSVLGGTEAFF. The CDR3 DNA sequence: TGTGCCTGGAGTGTACTGGGGGGTACTGAAGCTTTCTTT. The J gene is TRBJ1-1, the V gene TRBV30; maybe TRBD1 (5 bases). CDR3 length: 13 residues. Between the trimmed V and J ends, which lost 0 bases and 5 bases, there was a span of 10 bases. In germline, CDR1 is GTSNPN, CDR2 SVGIG (reference sequence).

Only a few counts were recorded for this clone. The chain combines TRBV6-1 with TRBJ1-6; D not resolved. V lost 3 bases to trimming and J lost 10 bases, with 13 bases between them. This CDR3 is built from 14 residues. Germline lookup yields CDR1 MNHNS and CDR2 SASEGT. The CDR3 loop is CASSERLRVSPLHF. CDR3 DNA: TGTGCCAGCAGTGAGCGACTGAGGGTATCACCCCTCCACTTT.

The chain carries TRBV30 and TRBJ2-1, with 15 bases matching TRBD2. Germline V gene lookup returns CDR1 GTSNPN and CDR2 SVGIG (reference sequence). The V gene end was trimmed by 0 bases and the J gene end by 15 bases; junction bases not matched to a gene: 12. This CDR3 spans 16 amino acids. The CDR3 region is CAWSVPLGLAGGEGFF. CDR3 in DNA: TGTGCCTGGAGTGTACCCCTGGGACTAGCGGGGGGCGAGGGGTTCTTC.

This clone was found a few times. The chain has TRBV5-1 and TRBJ1-1, with 9 bases aligning to TRBD1. The CDR3 contains 15 residues. The germline gives CDR1 SGHRS, CDR2 YFSETQ. Trimming removed 4 bases from V and 1 base from J; junction bases left unmatched: 5. The CDR3 loop reads CASSTWTGENTEAFF. The CDR3 DNA is TGCGCCAGCAGCACCTGGACAGGGGAGAACACTGAAGCTTTCTTT.

The gene calls are TRBV19 and TRBJ2-6, with a weak D call TRBD1 (6 bases). The CDR3 is made up of 15 amino acids. Germline assignment: CDR1 LNHDA and CDR2 SQIVND (reference sequence). The ends were cut back, 7 bases at V and 2 bases at J, with 12 bases in the middle. The CDR3 is CASTDAGAGANVLTF. The DNA of the CDR3 is TGTGCCAGTACTGACGCAGGGGCTGGGGCCAACGTCCTGACTTTC.

The rearrangement uses TRBV29-1 and TRBJ2-1, with 9 bases aligning to TRBD1. Trimming cost V 4 bases and J 1 base; bases outside gene matches: 11. The CDR3 extends over 17 amino acids. Germline CDR1 SQVTM, CDR2 ANQGSEA. The CDR3 sequence is CSVAGWVQGASYNEQFF. CDR3 nucleotide sequence: TGCAGCGTTGCCGGGTGGGTACAGGGGGCTTCCTACAATGAGCAGTTCTTC.

The table lists this clone with a few counts. V usage is TRBV5-4 and J usage is TRBJ1-2; TRBD1 agrees at 7 bases. V trimming: 2 bases; J trimming: 8 bases; junction bases outside the gene matches: 12. The CDR3 loop spans 15 amino acids. Germline CDR1 and CDR2: SGHNT and YYREEE (reference sequence). The CDR3 DNA reads as TGTGCCAGCAGCTTCATCCCCGGGACAGTAGACGGCTACACCTTC. Translating gives CASSFIPGTVDGYTF.

CDR3 region: CAISAQGIRGYTF. In DNA, the CDR3 is TGTGCCATCAGTGCACAGGGTATTCGTGGCTACACCTTC. This sequence joins TRBV10-3 and TRBJ1-2, with TRBD1 as a possible D gene (6 bases). Germline CDR1 and CDR2: ENHRY and SYGVKD. This CDR3 region has 13 residues. Trimming removed 4 bases at V and 7 bases at J, with 13 bases between.

This chain uses TRBV5-5 with TRBJ2-2, with TRBD2 matching 13 bases. Germline loops: CDR1 SGHKS, CDR2 YYEKEE (reference sequence). V lost 3 bases, J lost 5 bases, and 10 bases stayed unmatched. This CDR3 is built from 18 residues. CDR3 amino acids: CASSYELAGGPSTGELFF. The CDR3 nucleotides are TGTGCCAGCAGCTACGAACTAGCGGGGGGGCCCAGTACCGGGGAGCTGTTTTTT. Full variable domain (missing parts from reference TRBV5-5 and TRBJ2-2): DAGVTQSPTHLIKTRGQQVTLRCSPISGHKSVSWYQQVLGQGPQFIFQYYEKEERGRGNFPDRFSARQFPNYSSELNVNALLLGDSALYLCASSYELAGGPSTGELFFGEGSRLTVL.

The chain has TRBV10-2 and TRBJ2-1; TRBD2 matches at 11 bases. The length of the CDR3 is 14 residues. The V gene end was trimmed by 5 bases and the J gene end by 8 bases; junction bases not matched to a gene: 5. Per germline, CDR1 WSHSY and CDR2 SAAADI. The CDR3 DNA reads as TGCGCCAGCAGTCGTAGCGGGGGGGCCCATGAGCAGTTCTTC. Translation gives CASSRSGGAHEQFF.

This rearrangement joins TRBV7-9 to TRBJ2-7, with a weak D call TRBD2 (5 bases). Germline V CDR1 and CDR2: SEHNR, FQNEAQ (reference sequence). V was clipped by 3 bases and J by 3 bases, with 9 bases between them. This CDR3 region has 13 residues. The CDR3 DNA sequence: TGTGCCAGCAGCTTCCCGGGGAGCTACGAGCAGTACTTC. As protein: CASSFPGSYEQYF.

The rearrangement links TRBV30 to TRBJ2-4; TRBD1 agrees at 9 bases. The germline CDR1 and CDR2 sequences are GTSNPN and SVGIG (reference sequence). The CDR3 length is 17 residues. V gave up 5 bases and J gave up 3 bases; unmatched junction bases: 14. The CDR3, as DNA: TGTGCCTGGGACCAACCGGGACAGGGCTTTGACAAAAACATTCAGTACTTC. It specifies CAWDQPGQGFDKNIQYF.

The chain's CDR3 is CASSKSTGLSYEQYF. The CDR3 region has the DNA TGTGCCAGCAGTAAATCGACAGGGTTAAGCTACGAGCAGTACTTC. The chain couples TRBV2 to TRBJ2-7; 7 positions match TRBD1. V dropped 5 bases and J dropped 3; count of bases not matched to a gene: 10. The CDR3 covers 15 residues. Germline CDR1 SNHLY, CDR2 FYNNEI.

The CDR3 region is CSAPSGEDYEQYF. CDR3 nucleotide sequence: TGCAGCGCCCCTAGCGGGGAAGACTACGAGCAGTACTTC. The chain is built from TRBV29-1 and TRBJ2-7; 9 nucleotides agree with TRBD2. The germline V gene encodes CDR1 SQVTM and CDR2 ANQGSEA. The CDR3 loop spans 13 amino acids. V lost 7 bases and J lost 3; bases outside the gene matches: 7.

The gene calls are TRBV10-3 and TRBJ2-5; possibly TRBD2 for D (6 bases). The end of the DNA aligns better with TRBJ2-7, so the J call may be wrong. The CDR3 spans 16 residues. CDR1 is ENHRY and CDR2 is SYGVKD in the germline V gene. CDR3 sequence (DNA): TGTGCCATCAGTGAGCTCCCAGGGACCGGAGGGTACGAGCAGTACTTC. This gives the protein CAISELPGTGGYEQYF.

This clone was recorded a few times. The chain employs TRBV7-2 and TRBJ2-5; 7 nucleotides align to TRBD2. Germline V lookup: CDR1 SGHTA, CDR2 FQGNSA. CDR3 length: 12 amino acids. The V gene end was trimmed by 1 base and the J gene end by 13 bases; junction bases not matched to a gene: 6. The CDR3 reads CASSLESGGGYF. CDR3 bases: TGTGCCAGCAGCTTAGAGTCGGGCGGGGGGTACTTC.

This chain links TRBV14 with TRBJ2-5, with TRBD2 matching 8 bases. CDR1 is SGHDN, CDR2 FVKESK, per germline. CDR3 length: 15 residues. The V gene end was trimmed by 1 base and the J gene end by 1 base; junction bases not matched to a gene: 2. CDR3 region: CASSQVSGGQETQYF. CDR3 nucleotide sequence: TGTGCCAGCAGCCAAGTGAGCGGGGGCCAAGAGACCCAGTACTTC. The full variable domain, in which reference TRBV14 and TRBJ2-5 provide the parts outside the CDR3, is EAGVTQFPSHSVIEKGQTVTLRCDPISGHDNLYWYRRVMGKEIKFLLHFVKESKQDESGMPNNRFLAERTGGTYSTLKVQPAELEDSGVYFCASSQVSGGQETQYFGPGTRLLVL.

The genes are TRBV6-1 and TRBJ2-7; 8 nucleotides agree with TRBD1. Per the germline V gene, CDR1 is MNHNS and CDR2 is SASEGT. The CDR3 consists of 14 residues. V shed 9 bases and J 1 base; nucleotides not matched to a gene: 8. The CDR3 protein is CASRLDRGSYEQYF. CDR3 nucleotides: TGTGCCAGTCGACTCGACAGGGGATCCTACGAGCAGTACTTC.

The chain uses TRBV7-6 and TRBJ2-2; TRBD2 might be the D (7 bases). The V and J ends lost 5 bases and 6 bases respectively, with 25 bases between them. This CDR3 spans 18 amino acids. The germline V gene encodes CDR1 SGHVS and CDR2 FNYEAQ. The CDR3 here is CASSPQARGRIEPGELFF. DNA for the CDR3: TGTGCCAGCAGCCCTCAGGCGCGGGGGCGGATTGAACCCGGGGAGCTGTTTTTT.

The chain links TRBV4-3 to TRBJ1-6; D is possibly TRBD1 (6 bases). This CDR3 spans 15 amino acids. The V end lost 0 bases, the J end lost 7 bases, and 10 bases lay between the germline ends. Germline-derived CDR1 and CDR2 are LGHNA and YSLEER. The CDR3 loop is CASSQDTGWNSPLHF. CDR3 nucleotide sequence: TGCGCCAGCAGCCAAGACACAGGGTGGAATTCACCCCTCCACTTT.

Points on this clone: The sample holds other DNA sequences that translate to the same CDR3. V usage is TRBV19 and J usage is TRBJ1-1; D unclear. V gave up 5 bases and J gave up 1 base, with 5 bases separating them. The CDR3 is 12 residues long. Germline V gives CDR1 LNHDA, CDR2 SQIVND (reference sequence). CDR3 in DNA: TGTGCCAGTAGTGGAGGGAACACTGAAGCTTTCTTT. Protein: CASSGGNTEAFF.

V gene TRBV30 combines with J gene TRBJ1-2; 10 bases map to TRBD1. The CDR3 has 17 residues. Losses at the gene ends were 3 bases for V and 2 bases for J; bases not matched to a gene: 12. Per the germline V gene, CDR1 is GTSNPN and CDR2 is SVGIG (reference sequence). CDR3 protein: CAWRAGWGQGLNYGYTF. In DNA form, the CDR3 reads TGTGCCTGGAGGGCCGGGTGGGGACAGGGGCTCAACTATGGCTACACCTTC.

The chain links TRBV6-1 to TRBJ2-7; D remains ambiguous. V gave up 5 bases and J gave up 4 bases, with 9 bases separating them. The V gene's germline CDR1 is MNHNS and CDR2 SASEGT. The CDR3 consists of 12 residues. Here the CDR3 reads CASSSTRYEQYF. The CDR3 nucleotides are TGTGCCAGCAGTTCGACAAGATACGAGCAGTACTTC.

This chain uses TRBV7-2 with TRBJ1-5; tentatively, D is TRBD1 (6 bases). Germline-derived CDR1 and CDR2 are SGHTA and FQGNSA. The CDR3 covers 17 residues. Trimming removed 4 bases at V and 1 base at J, with 17 bases between. The CDR3 sequence is CASSSIILGASNQPQHF. DNA of the CDR3: TGTGCCAGCAGCTCAATCATTCTGGGGGCGAGCAATCAGCCCCAGCATTTT.